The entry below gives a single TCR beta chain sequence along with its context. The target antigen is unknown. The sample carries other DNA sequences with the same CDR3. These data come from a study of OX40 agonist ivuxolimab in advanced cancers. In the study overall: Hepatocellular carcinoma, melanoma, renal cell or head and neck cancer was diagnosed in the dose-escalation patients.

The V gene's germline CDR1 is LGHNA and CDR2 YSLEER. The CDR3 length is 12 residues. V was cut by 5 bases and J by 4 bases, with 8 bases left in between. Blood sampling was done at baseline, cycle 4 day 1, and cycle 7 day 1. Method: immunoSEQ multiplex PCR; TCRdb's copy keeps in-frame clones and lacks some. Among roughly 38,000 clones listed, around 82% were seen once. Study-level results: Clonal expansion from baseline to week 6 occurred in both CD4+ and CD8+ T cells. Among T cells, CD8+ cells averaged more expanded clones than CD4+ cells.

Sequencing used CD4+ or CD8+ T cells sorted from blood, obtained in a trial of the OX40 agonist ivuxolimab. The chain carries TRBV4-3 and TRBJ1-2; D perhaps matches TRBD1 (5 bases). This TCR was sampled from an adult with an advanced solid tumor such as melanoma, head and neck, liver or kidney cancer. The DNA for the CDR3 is TGCGCCAGCAGCTTTGACAGCTATGGCTACACCTTC. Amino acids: CASSFDSYGYTF.